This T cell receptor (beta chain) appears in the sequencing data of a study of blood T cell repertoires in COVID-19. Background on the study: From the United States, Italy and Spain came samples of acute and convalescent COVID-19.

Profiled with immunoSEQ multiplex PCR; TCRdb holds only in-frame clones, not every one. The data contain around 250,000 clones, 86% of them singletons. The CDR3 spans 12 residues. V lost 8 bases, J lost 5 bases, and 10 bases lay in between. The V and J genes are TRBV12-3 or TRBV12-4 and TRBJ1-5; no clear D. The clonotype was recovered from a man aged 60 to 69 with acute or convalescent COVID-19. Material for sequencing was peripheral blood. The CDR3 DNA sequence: TGTGCCAGCGGGTGGGCCGATCAGCCCCAGCATTTT. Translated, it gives CASGWADQPQHF.